This record concerns one TCR beta chain sequence. This sample was taken from a study of blood T cell repertoires in COVID-19. On the study more broadly: The analysed material was cDNA or gDNA that came from T cells, B-cell-depleted T cells, or PBMCs.

Original analysis: The authors estimated nucleated cell counts from reference gene primer amplification. Assay: immunoSEQ multiplex PCR; the TCRdb copy retains only in-frame clones and omits some. The V and J calls and clone size are taken from that table; D and trimming were inferred from the DNA. The sample lists about 220,000 clones; approximately 78% were seen once. CDR3 length: 16 residues. Germline lookup yields CDR1 SQVTM and CDR2 ANQGSEA. V trimming: 5 bases; J trimming: 2 bases; junction bases outside the gene matches: 10. The clonotype was recovered from a woman in her 70s with COVID-19, enrolled during active disease. Sequences were obtained from peripheral blood. This chain uses TRBV29-1 with TRBJ1-1; the match to TRBD1 covers 11 bases. CDR3 in DNA: TGCAGCGTTTCCGGGACAGGGGGTTCGGTTAACACTGAAGCTTTCTTT. Its translation: CSVSGTGGSVNTEAFF.